The rows below give T cell receptor beta chains drawn from one sample of a study of blood T cell repertoires in COVID-19. This table comes from immunoSEQ multiplex PCR, and its TCRdb copy is limited to in-frame clones, with some not included. The top ten hold 1.5% to 2% of the sample, which has just over 300,000 clones, 89% seen once. The sequencing input was peripheral blood. All receptors derive from a woman younger than 45 with COVID-19, enrolled during active disease. Each CDR3 is given with its conserved first and last residue. A D gene is named only where the DNA matches it firmly. Clone size, where shown, is once, few, many, or a class for clones that have expanded.

d_call: -; clone_size: -; j_call: TRBJ2-3; v_call: TRBV24-1; cdr3_nt: TGTGCCACCAGTTCCGCGGCCGTCCCATCGCAGTATTTT; cdr3_aa: CATSSAAVPSQYF
d_call: -; clone_size: -; j_call: TRBJ1-1; v_call: TRBV9; cdr3_nt: TGTGCCAGCAGCGTAGGGCCAAACACTGAAGCTTTCTTT; cdr3_aa: CASSVGPNTEAFF
d_call: -; clone_size: -; j_call: TRBJ1-2; v_call: TRBV29-1; cdr3_nt: TGCAGCGCCTTGTTGAACTATGGCTACACCTTC; cdr3_aa: CSALLNYGYTF
d_call: TRBD1; clone_size: -; j_call: TRBJ2-2; v_call: TRBV11-2; cdr3_nt: TGTGCCAGCAGAGACCTGGGCAGGGGGCAGACCGGGGAGCTGTTTTTT; cdr3_aa: CASRDLGRGQTGELFF
d_call: -; clone_size: -; j_call: TRBJ1-5; v_call: TRBV21-1; cdr3_nt: TGTGCCAGCACCAACTACAGGGAAAGAGGGGGTAGCAATCAGCCCCAGCATTTT; cdr3_aa: CASTNYRERGGSNQPQHF
d_call: -; clone_size: -; j_call: TRBJ1-1; v_call: TRBV27; cdr3_nt: TGTGCCAGCAGTACTAGGAAGGGTCTAACTGAAGCTTTCTTT; cdr3_aa: CASSTRKGLTEAFF
d_call: TRBD1; clone_size: -; j_call: TRBJ1-3; v_call: TRBV7-9; cdr3_nt: TGTGCCAGCAGCGGGTCGGGACAGGGAAACACCATATATTTT; cdr3_aa: CASSGSGQGNTIYF
d_call: -; clone_size: -; j_call: TRBJ1-1; v_call: TRBV7-9; cdr3_nt: TGTGCCAGCAGTGAAAAACAGGGTGGCACTGAAGCTTTCTTT; cdr3_aa: CASSEKQGGTEAFF
d_call: -; clone_size: -; j_call: TRBJ1-1; v_call: TRBV11-3; cdr3_nt: TGTGCCAGCAGCTCCGAGGTATCCAAAGCTTTCTTT; cdr3_aa: CASSSEVSKAFF
d_call: TRBD1; clone_size: -; j_call: TRBJ1-1; v_call: TRBV9; cdr3_nt: TGTGCCAGCACCTATATCACAGGGGGCACTGAAGCTTTCTTT; cdr3_aa: CASTYITGGTEAFF
d_call: TRBD2; clone_size: -; j_call: TRBJ2-1; v_call: TRBV7-7; cdr3_nt: TGTGCTAGCAGCTTATTGGGGGGGGCCTACAATGAGCAGTTCTTC; cdr3_aa: CASSLLGGAYNEQFF
d_call: -; clone_size: -; j_call: TRBJ1-2; v_call: TRBV2; cdr3_nt: TGTGCCAGCAGGACCACGGGGGTTGACTATGGCTACACCTTC; cdr3_aa: CASRTTGVDYGYTF
d_call: -; clone_size: few; j_call: TRBJ1-2; v_call: TRBV29-1; cdr3_nt: TGCAGCGTTGATTCGACAAGGGGAATTAACTATGGCTACACCTTC; cdr3_aa: CSVDSTRGINYGYTF
d_call: -; clone_size: -; j_call: TRBJ1-5; v_call: TRBV28; cdr3_nt: TGTGCCAGCAGTTTGTCACAGGGTGCTCAGCCCCAGCATTTT; cdr3_aa: CASSLSQGAQPQHF
d_call: -; clone_size: -; j_call: TRBJ1-5; v_call: TRBV6-2/TRBV6-3; cdr3_nt: TGTGCCAGCAGTTACCCTCCTGGATCCAGGGGAAATCAGCCCCAGCATTTT; cdr3_aa: CASSYPPGSRGNQPQHF
d_call: TRBD1; clone_size: -; j_call: TRBJ1-2; v_call: TRBV6-5; cdr3_nt: TGTGCCAGCAGCCCGGACAGGGGCAACTATGGCTACACCTTC; cdr3_aa: CASSPDRGNYGYTF
d_call: TRBD1; clone_size: -; j_call: TRBJ1-1; v_call: TRBV11-3; cdr3_nt: TGTGCCAGCAGCGCCGGGACAGGGGTGGGGAACACTGAAGCTTTCTTT; cdr3_aa: CASSAGTGVGNTEAFF
d_call: -; clone_size: -; j_call: TRBJ2-2; v_call: TRBV27; cdr3_nt: TGTGCCAGCAGTAGATACAGGGAATCGAACACCGGGGAGCTGTTTTTT; cdr3_aa: CASSRYRESNTGELFF
d_call: -; clone_size: -; j_call: TRBJ1-1; v_call: TRBV13; cdr3_nt: TGTGCCAGCAGCCCCACCGGCACTGAAGCTTTCTTT; cdr3_aa: CASSPTGTEAFF
d_call: TRBD1; clone_size: once; j_call: TRBJ2-7; v_call: TRBV10-3; cdr3_nt: TGTGCCATCAGCCAACAGGGGTACGAGCAGTACTTC; cdr3_aa: CAISQQGYEQYF
d_call: TRBD2; clone_size: -; j_call: TRBJ2-7; v_call: TRBV6-1; cdr3_nt: TGTGCCAGCAGTGAGACTAGCGGGGTTCTCTCGGTAGGGTACGAGCAGTACTTC; cdr3_aa: CASSETSGVLSVGYEQYF
d_call: TRBD1; clone_size: -; j_call: TRBJ2-5; v_call: TRBV7-3; cdr3_nt: TGTGCCAGCAGCTTGGGACAGGGGCTGGAAGAGACCCAGTACTTC; cdr3_aa: CASSLGQGLEETQYF
d_call: -; clone_size: once; j_call: TRBJ2-2; v_call: TRBV5-1; cdr3_nt: TGCGCCAGCAGCTTGCCCAGGGACACCGGGGAGCTGTTTTTT; cdr3_aa: CASSLPRDTGELFF
d_call: -; clone_size: -; j_call: TRBJ1-5; v_call: TRBV19; cdr3_nt: TGTGCCAGTAGTCCCTCGGGGGGCCGAGGCAATCAGCCCCAGCATTTT; cdr3_aa: CASSPSGGRGNQPQHF
d_call: TRBD1; clone_size: -; j_call: TRBJ1-2; v_call: TRBV5-5; cdr3_nt: TGTGCCAGCACCCTGGGTGGAGGGGGCGATGGCTACACCTTC; cdr3_aa: CASTLGGGGDGYTF
d_call: -; clone_size: -; j_call: TRBJ2-2; v_call: TRBV7-9; cdr3_nt: TGTGCCAGCAGCGGTACGAGAGGGAAGCCCGGGGAGCTGTTTTTT; cdr3_aa: CASSGTRGKPGELFF
d_call: -; clone_size: -; j_call: TRBJ1-2; v_call: TRBV21-1; cdr3_nt: TGTGCCAGCAGCAAATCCGGCGGGGGGTTGGGGTATGGCTACACCTTC; cdr3_aa: CASSKSGGGLGYGYTF
d_call: -; clone_size: -; j_call: TRBJ1-4; v_call: TRBV28; cdr3_nt: TGTGCCAGCAGTTTTAATCTGGGCAGGGCTGCAAAACTGTTTTTT; cdr3_aa: CASSFNLGRAAKLFF
d_call: -; clone_size: once; j_call: TRBJ1-1; v_call: TRBV11-3; cdr3_nt: TGTGCCAGCAGCCCCGGTCCGGGGGTGAACACTGAAGCTTTCTTT; cdr3_aa: CASSPGPGVNTEAFF
d_call: -; clone_size: -; j_call: TRBJ1-2; v_call: TRBV18; cdr3_nt: TGTGCCAGCTCACGGCAGGAAACTAACTATGGCTACACCTTC; cdr3_aa: CASSRQETNYGYTF
d_call: -; clone_size: few; j_call: TRBJ1-2; v_call: TRBV9; cdr3_nt: TGTGCCAGCAGCGTAGACGGGGGGGATGGCTACACCTTC; cdr3_aa: CASSVDGGDGYTF